The 27 T cell receptor beta chains listed next were all sequenced from one sample in a study of cytomegalovirus exposure and HLA in healthy donors. PCR amplification relied on 60 Vbeta primers (plus 13 Jbeta primers). Clones were read by immunoSEQ multiplex PCR, and TCRdb kept only the in-frame ones, dropping some. Here the sample spans around 150,000 clones, 76% being singletons. The sample comprised PBMCs. These receptors came from a male donor in good health and CMV-seronegative.

The chain carries TRBV9 and TRBJ2-3; D is unresolved. V was pared by 0 bases and J by 0 bases, with 11 bases between. The CDR3 extends over 16 amino acids. The V gene's germline CDR1 is SGDLS and CDR2 YYNGEE. CDR3 nucleotides: TGTGCCAGCAGCGTAGGCCCACCTACTAGCACAGATACGCAGTATTTT. This codes for CASSVGPPTSTDTQYF.

This sequence joins TRBV25-1 and TRBJ1-6; no firm D call. Germline V gene sequence: CDR1 MGHDK, CDR2 SYGVNS. The CDR3 totals 15 residues. V lost 8 bases and J 7 bases, leaving 18 bases between the germline ends. CDR3 protein: CASAEEGLLNSPLHF. In DNA, the CDR3 is TGTGCCAGCGCTGAGGAGGGATTGTTGAATTCACCCCTCCACTTT.

The CDR3 DNA sequence: TGTGCCAGCAGTGCCCGACAGGGAGCCTACGAGCAGTACTTC. The encoded protein is CASSARQGAYEQYF. The chain links TRBV6-6 to TRBJ2-7; 7 bases agree with TRBD1. CDR1 MNHNY and CDR2 SVGAGI come from the germline V gene (reference sequence). The length of the CDR3 is 14 residues. With V trimmed by 5 bases and J by 2 bases, 6 bases remained unmatched.

This clone has a handful of counts. Different DNA sequences within this sample yield the same CDR3. This CDR3 is CASSGSTGLQKLFF. The CDR3 DNA sequence: TGTGCCAGCAGTGGTTCGACAGGGCTTCAAAAACTGTTTTTT. The rearrangement links TRBV2 to TRBJ1-4, with 7 bases lining up with TRBD1. V was clipped by 4 bases and J by 9 bases; unmatched bases: 8. The CDR3 length is 14 residues. Germline V gene sequence: CDR1 SNHLY, CDR2 FYNNEI.

The chain joins TRBV7-9 to TRBJ2-2; perhaps TRBD1 as D (6 bases). Trimming pared 5 bases from V and 4 bases from J, leaving 14 bases between. The CDR3 runs to 15 residues. Germline CDR1 reads SEHNR; CDR2 reads FQNEAQ (reference sequence). CDR3 nucleotide sequence: TGTGCCAGCAGCCCCCCAGGGGCCAGCACCGGGGAGCTGTTTTTT. It specifies CASSPPGASTGELFF.

The chain uses TRBV18 and TRBJ1-1; 11 nucleotides match TRBD1. CDR3 length: 16 residues. J gave up 4 bases and V 0 bases, and 4 bases lay outside the gene matches. Germline assignment: CDR1 KGHSH and CDR2 LQKENI. The CDR3 here is CASSPPSGTGGTEAFF. In DNA, the CDR3 is TGTGCCAGCTCACCACCGAGTGGGACAGGGGGCACTGAAGCTTTCTTT.

V is TRBV5-1 and J is TRBJ1-2, with D uncertain. The V gene lost 0 bases and the J gene lost 7 bases, with 10 bases spanning the gap. Germline V gives CDR1 SGHRS, CDR2 YFSETQ. The CDR3 is made up of 13 amino acids. CDR3 region: CASSLEGGLGYTF. The CDR3 DNA reads TGCGCCAGCAGCTTGGAAGGAGGGCTTGGCTACACCTTC.

This chain connects TRBV28 to TRBJ1-5; D is undetermined. From germline, CDR1 is MDHEN and CDR2 SYDVKM. The CDR3 has 12 amino acids. Trimming shortened V by 10 bases and J by 5 bases, and 12 bases separated the two germline ends. The CDR3 coding sequence is TGTGCCACAGCGGCTTCTTATCAGCCCCAGCATTTT. Protein: CATAASYQPQHF.

The chain uses TRBV5-1 and TRBJ1-1, with D perhaps matching TRBD1 (6 bases). The CDR3 is 15 amino acids. In germline, CDR1 is SGHRS, CDR2 YFSETQ. The V end was cut by 0 bases, the J end by 1 base, with 10 bases between. The CDR3 DNA reads as TGCGCCAGCAGCTTGGTCCCAGGGGCGAACACTGAAGCTTTCTTT. Translating it yields CASSLVPGANTEAFF.

V gene TRBV6-1 combines with J gene TRBJ1-5; the D gene is possibly TRBD1 (6 bases). The length of the CDR3 is 16 residues. CDR1 is MNHNS, CDR2 SASEGT, per germline. Trimming took 0 bases from V and 4 from J, leaving 13 bases between them. The DNA for the CDR3 is TGTGCCAGCAGTGAAGCTAGGGGGTTTCGGAATCAGCCCCAGCATTTT. It translates to CASSEARGFRNQPQHF.

A few counts support this clone. The V and J genes are TRBV12-5 and TRBJ2-1; 10 bases match TRBD2. V was clipped by 5 bases and J by 3 bases; unmatched bases: 4. The CDR3 runs 15 residues. Germline V CDR1 and CDR2: LGHNT, FRNRAP. The CDR3 region is CASGLGTSDYNEQFF. CDR3 bases: TGTGCTAGTGGTCTCGGGACTAGCGACTACAATGAGCAGTTCTTC.

This sequence joins TRBV4-1 and TRBJ2-5; possibly TRBD1 for D (6 bases). CDR1 is MGHRA and CDR2 is YSYEKL in the germline V gene. V lost 1 base, J lost 4 bases, and 13 bases lay in between. The CDR3 spans 15 residues. CDR3 protein: CASSQVGRGPETQYF. The DNA for the CDR3 is TGCGCCAGCAGCCAAGTTGGCAGGGGCCCAGAGACCCAGTACTTC.

As concerns this clone: The junction departs from germline at one end; a sequencing error may be responsible. The V and J genes are TRBV18 and TRBJ1-3, with D unresolved. From germline, CDR1 is KGHSH and CDR2 LQKENI. The CDR3 is made up of 17 amino acids. The CDR3 protein is CASSPQQQLFHGNTIYF. In DNA form, the CDR3 reads TGTGCCAGCTCCCCACAACAGCAGCTGTTCCATGGAAACACCATATATTTT.

The J gene is TRBJ1-1, the V gene TRBV9; D might be TRBD1 (6 bases). Germline V lookup: CDR1 SGDLS, CDR2 YYNGEE. This CDR3 comprises 14 residues. Trimming shortened V by 7 bases and J by 5 bases, and 18 bases separated the two germline ends. The CDR3 region is CASALNRVYTEAFF. The CDR3 DNA is TGTGCCAGCGCTCTAAACAGGGTGTATACTGAAGCTTTCTTT.

This clone was observed a single time. The rearrangement joins TRBV7-8 to TRBJ1-1, with TRBD1 matching 10 bases. Germline loops: CDR1 SGHVS, CDR2 FQNEAQ. The trim removed 2 bases at V and 3 bases at J, leaving 3 bases unmatched. The CDR3 loop spans 15 amino acids. CDR3 residues: CASSLLTGGHTEAFF. The CDR3 DNA sequence: TGTGCCAGCAGCTTATTGACAGGGGGCCACACTGAAGCTTTCTTT.

The rearrangement links TRBV28 to TRBJ2-1; TRBD1 matches 12 bases. The CDR3 spans 16 residues. V trimming: 5 bases; J trimming: 8 bases; junction bases outside the gene matches: 10. Germline V gene data show CDR1 as MDHEN and CDR2 as SYDVKM. This CDR3 reads CASSLTGGTGGHEQFF. As DNA, the CDR3 is TGTGCCAGCAGTCTCACCGGCGGGACAGGGGGCCATGAGCAGTTCTTC. The variable domain in full, completed from reference TRBV28 and TRBJ2-1, reads DVKVTQSSRYLVKRTGEKVFLECVQDMDHENMFWYRQDPGLGLRLIYFSYDVKMKEKGDIPEGYSVSREKKERFSLILESASTNQTSMYLCASSLTGGTGGHEQFFGPGTRLTVL.

The chain carries TRBV5-1 and TRBJ1-2, with TRBD1 identical over 7 bases. CDR1 and CDR2 from the germline V gene are SGHRS and YFSETQ. Trimming took 2 bases from V and 5 from J; bases not matched to a gene: 6. This CDR3 is 14 amino acids long. CDR3 amino acids: CASSFEGAAYGYTF. CDR3 sequence (DNA): TGCGCCAGCAGCTTTGAGGGGGCGGCGTATGGCTACACCTTC.

On this clone: A read error may produce the germline difference seen at one junction end. The gene calls are TRBV7-7 and TRBJ2-5, with 9 bases fitting TRBD1. The V gene's germline CDR1 is SSHAT and CDR2 FNYEAQ (reference sequence). The CDR3 loop spans 15 amino acids. CDR3 sequence: CASSQDTGGAETQYF. CDR3 DNA sequence: TGTGCTAGCAGCCAAGATACAGGGGGCGCAGAGACCCAGTACTTC.

Many counts were recorded for this clone. The J gene is TRBJ1-1, the V gene TRBV6-1; 7 bases are shared with TRBD1. The germline CDR1 and CDR2 sequences are MNHNS and SASEGT. J gave up 4 bases and V 11 bases, and 10 bases lay outside the gene matches. CDR3 length equals 13 residues. CDR3 DNA sequence: TGTGCCGGCACAACAGGGGAATCCACTGAAGCTTTCTTT. Translating it yields CAGTTGESTEAFF.

V and J are TRBV7-2 and TRBJ2-2; TRBD2 agrees at 10 bases. The CDR3 runs to 15 residues. Germline lookup yields CDR1 SGHTA and CDR2 FQGNSA. Trimming took 8 bases from V and 5 from J; bases not matched to a gene: 8. The CDR3 here is CASWTAGGPTGELFF. The CDR3 bases are TGTGCCAGCTGGACAGCGGGAGGGCCGACCGGGGAGCTGTTTTTT.

The rearrangement links TRBV18 to TRBJ1-6; tentatively, D is TRBD1 (5 bases). Trimming pared 5 bases from V and 10 bases from J, leaving 21 bases between. CDR1 and CDR2 (germline): KGHSH, LQKENI. CDR3 size: 16 residues. In DNA form, the CDR3 reads TGTGCCAGCTCAGACACCGAGAGGCAGGGTGGATCACCCCTCCACTTT. As protein: CASSDTERQGGSPLHF.

J is TRBJ2-7 and V is TRBV27; D is uncertain. Trimming removed 0 bases from V and 5 bases from J, with 11 bases in between. Germline loops: CDR1 MNHEY, CDR2 SMNVEV (reference sequence). The CDR3 runs 14 residues. The CDR3 region is CASSLSNSLHEQYF. The DNA of the CDR3 is TGTGCCAGCAGTTTATCTAACAGTCTACACGAGCAGTACTTC.

The chain combines TRBV10-3 with TRBJ1-6; 7 nucleotides agree with TRBD1. The trim removed 2 bases at V and 5 bases at J, leaving 6 bases unmatched. This CDR3 region has 16 residues. Germline V gene data show CDR1 as ENHRY and CDR2 as SYGVKD. CDR3 loop: CAISERGDRDNSPLHF. The CDR3, as DNA: TGTGCCATCAGTGAGAGAGGGGACAGAGATAATTCACCCCTCCACTTT.

The V and J genes are TRBV7-9 and TRBJ1-4, with 10 bases fitting TRBD1. CDR1 is SEHNR and CDR2 is FQNEAQ in the germline V gene (reference sequence). The CDR3 is 19 residues long. V gave up 5 bases and J gave up 2 bases; unmatched junction bases: 14. The CDR3 here is CASSHAGTGVIGTNEKLFF. DNA for the CDR3: TGTGCCAGCAGCCACGCCGGGACAGGGGTGATCGGGACTAATGAAAAACTGTTTTTT.

This sequence joins TRBV7-9 and TRBJ2-1; TRBD2 agrees at 8 bases. With V trimmed by 4 bases and J by 2 bases, 4 bases remained unmatched. The CDR3 is 15 residues long. Per the germline V gene, CDR1 is SEHNR and CDR2 is FQNEAQ (reference sequence). The CDR3 nucleotides read TGTGCCAGCAGCTCGCCGGGAGGGCCCTACAATGAGCAGTTCTTC. This translates into CASSSPGGPYNEQFF.

The chain couples TRBV5-6 to TRBJ2-4, with 9 bases lining up with TRBD2. The CDR3 is 15 amino acids. In germline, CDR1 is SGHDT, CDR2 YYEEEE. V lost 0 bases to trimming and J lost 5 bases; unmatched junction nucleotides: 3. CDR3 in amino acids: CASSLGGGAQNIQYF. CDR3 coding DNA: TGTGCCAGCAGCTTGGGCGGGGGGGCCCAAAACATTCAGTACTTC. Using reference TRBV5-6 and TRBJ2-4 for the parts outside the CDR3, the full variable domain is DAGVTQSPTHLIKTRGQQVTLRCSPKSGHDTVSWYQQALGQGPQFIFQYYEEEERQRGNFPDRFSGHQFPNYSSELNVNALLLGDSALYLCASSLGGGAQNIQYFGAGTRLSVL.

This chain links TRBV5-1 with TRBJ2-7; the match to TRBD1 covers 7 bases. Unmatched junction bases numbered 12, after V lost 4 bases and J lost 5 bases. Looked up from germline, CDR1 is SGHRS and CDR2 is YFSETQ. CDR3 length equals 15 residues. As DNA, the CDR3 is TGCGCCAGCAGCCTTGCATTCGGACAGGTCCACGAGCAGTACTTC. It translates to CASSLAFGQVHEQYF.